These 30 T cell receptor beta chains share one sample of origin, sequenced in a study of blood T cells in healthy people across ages. Combining a sample-barcoded 5' primer with a J-beta primer mix, a second PCR ran for roughly 7 to 12 cycles. TCRdb analysed the 5' RACE reads with MiXCR anew, one entry per CDR3 protein. Seen here are about 640,000 distinct CDR3 sequences, approximately 50% observed once, and the top ten hold more than 35%. The specimen was blood. These TCRs come from a man aged 55-75 years in good health.

The chain joins TRBV5-1 to TRBJ1-6, with 9 bases aligning to TRBD1. V trimming: 2 bases; J trimming: 4 bases; junction bases outside the gene matches: 10. Germline CDR1 reads SGHRS; CDR2 reads YFSETQ. The length of the CDR3 is 18 residues. CDR3 coding DNA: TGCGCCAGCAGCTTTACGGCTGGGACAGGGTCATATAATTCACCCCTCCACTTT. It yields the protein CASSFTAGTGSYNSPLHF.

In its sample, this clonotype was seen a few times. At one end the junction does not follow the germline gene, possibly because of a read error. The genes are TRBV7-2 and TRBJ2-7; 7 bases map to TRBD2. This CDR3 is built from 18 residues. Germline V gene lookup returns CDR1 SGHTA and CDR2 FQGNSA. The CDR3 bases are TGTGCCAGCAGCCTAGCGGCGGGGTCAGGAGGCGGCTCCTACGAGCAGTACTTC. It codes for CASSLAAGSGGGSYEQYF. Full variable domain (remainder filled in from reference TRBV7-2 and TRBJ2-7): GAGVSQSPSNKVTEKGKDVELRCDPISGHTALYWYRQSLGQGLEFLIYFQGNSAPDKSGLPSDRFSAERTGGSVSTLTIQRTQQEDSAVYLCASSLAAGSGGGSYEQYFGPGTRLTVT.

The V gene is TRBV20-1, the J gene TRBJ2-1; 12 bases line up with TRBD2. V lost 6 bases, J lost 10 bases, and 13 bases stayed unmatched. The CDR3 is 15 amino acids. Germline assignment: CDR1 DFQATT and CDR2 SNEGSKA (reference sequence). The CDR3 region has the DNA TGCAGTGCGAGTAGACTAGCGGGGGCCTCTAGGGAGCAGTTCTTC. This translates into CSASRLAGASREQFF.

This clonotype was picked up a small number of times. This rearrangement joins TRBV7-8 to TRBJ2-3, with TRBD2 identical over 13 bases. CDR3 length equals 16 residues. V lost 5 bases and J lost 5; bases outside the gene matches: 7. From germline, CDR1 is SGHVS and CDR2 FQNEAQ. The CDR3 sequence is CASSRGTSGVVDTQYF. CDR3 nucleotide sequence: TGTGCCAGCAGCCGAGGGACTAGCGGGGTGGTAGATACGCAGTATTTT.

The sample holds a few counts of this clonotype. The chain recombines TRBV7-2 with TRBJ2-1, with TRBD2 matching 15 bases. Germline CDR1 is SGHTA and CDR2 is FQGNSA. The CDR3 is made up of 15 amino acids. The V and J ends lost 5 bases and 8 bases, in that order; junction bases with no gene match: 4. The CDR3 region is CASSRTSGGVDEQFF. The DNA of the CDR3 is TGTGCCAGCAGCCGGACTAGCGGGGGGGTGGATGAGCAGTTCTTC.

V and J are TRBV20-1 and TRBJ1-2, with a possible D match to TRBD1 (5 bases). The germline CDR1 and CDR2 sequences are DFQATT and SNEGSKA (reference sequence). This CDR3 region has 12 residues. Trimming removed 6 bases at V and 7 bases at J, with 15 bases between. The CDR3 coding sequence is TGCAGTGCACCGGGGCCGGTGGGTGGCTACACCTTC. Its protein product is CSAPGPVGGYTF.

In its sample, this clonotype was seen a few times. The chain carries TRBV20-1 and TRBJ1-2; possible D gene TRBD1, 5 bases. The CDR3 sequence is 14 residues long. The germline CDR1 and CDR2 sequences are DFQATT and SNEGSKA (reference sequence). V lost 6 bases, J lost 4 bases, and 18 bases lay in between. The CDR3 DNA is TGCAGTGCCCCACCGGCGAAGGGACCCTATGGCTACACCTTC. This codes for CSAPPAKGPYGYTF.

This clonotype was picked up a small number of times. The chain is built from TRBV29-1 and TRBJ1-1; D gene uncertain. The V end lost 7 bases, the J end lost 4 bases, and 16 bases lay between the germline ends. The CDR3 has 13 amino acids. Germline V gives CDR1 SQVTM, CDR2 ANQGSEA. The CDR3 reads CSAVRQDGTEAFF. DNA of the CDR3: TGCAGCGCCGTGCGGCAGGACGGCACTGAAGCTTTCTTT.

The rearrangement uses TRBV20-1 and TRBJ2-3, with 9 positions matching TRBD2. CDR1 is DFQATT, CDR2 SNEGSKA, per germline (reference sequence). This CDR3 spans 15 amino acids. Trimming took 6 bases from V and 1 from J; bases not matched to a gene: 8. CDR3 sequence reads: CSAISGGPGTDTQYF. The CDR3 region has the DNA TGCAGTGCCATCAGCGGGGGGCCCGGCACAGATACGCAGTATTTT.

The J gene is TRBJ2-1, the V gene TRBV28, with 7 bases that match TRBD2. V lost 5 bases and J lost 2; bases outside the gene matches: 3. In germline, CDR1 is MDHEN, CDR2 SYDVKM. CDR3 length: 14 residues. CDR3 region: CASSSGATYNEQFF. As DNA, the CDR3 is TGTGCCAGCAGTAGCGGGGCCACCTACAATGAGCAGTTCTTC. The full variable domain, with the rest looked up from reference TRBV28 and TRBJ2-1, is DVKVTQSSRYLVKRTGEKVFLECVQDMDHENMFWYRQDPGLGLRLIYFSYDVKMKEKGDIPEGYSVSREKKERFSLILESASTNQTSMYLCASSSGATYNEQFFGPGTRLTVL.

The table lists this clonotype with a few counts. The chain uses TRBV7-2 and TRBJ2-5; D may be TRBD2 (6 bases). Looked up from germline, CDR1 is SGHTA and CDR2 is FQGNSA. Trimming left V 3 bases short and J 11 bases short, with 13 bases between. CDR3 length equals 12 residues. DNA for the CDR3: TGTGCCAGCAGCTTGGATCTAGCGACTCAGTACTTC. This gives the protein CASSLDLATQYF.

J is TRBJ2-1 and V is TRBV11-2; 11 positions agree with TRBD2. CDR1 is SGHAT and CDR2 is FQNNGV in the germline V gene. This CDR3 has 15 residues. The V gene end was trimmed by 3 bases and the J gene end by 8 bases; junction bases not matched to a gene: 6. In DNA form, the CDR3 reads TGTGCCAGCAGCTTGGGGACTAGCGGCGTTCATGAGCAGTTCTTC. It yields the protein CASSLGTSGVHEQFF.

This sequence joins TRBV9 and TRBJ2-1; D might be TRBD1 (5 bases). The germline gives CDR1 SGDLS, CDR2 YYNGEE. CDR3 size: 13 residues. V lost 4 bases to trimming and J lost 4 bases, with 9 bases between them. The DNA for the CDR3 is TGTGCCAGCAGCAAGGGGAATTACAATGAGCAGTTCTTC. Protein product: CASSKGNYNEQFF.

The chain employs TRBV20-1 and TRBJ2-6; D gene unclear. This CDR3 has 13 residues. V was clipped by 5 bases and J by 4 bases, with 9 bases between them. Looked up from germline, CDR1 is DFQATT and CDR2 is SNEGSKA (reference sequence). The DNA of the CDR3 is TGCAGTGCTGGGCCTTCCGGGGCCAACGTCCTGACTTTC. Amino acid sequence: CSAGPSGANVLTF.

This clonotype was counted a few times. This chain joins TRBV12-3 or TRBV12-4 and TRBJ2-5; D may be TRBD2 (5 bases). V dropped 6 bases and J dropped 2 bases, with 10 bases sitting between them. The length of the CDR3 is 13 residues. The CDR3 sequence is CASRRTQQETQYF. As DNA, the CDR3 is TGTGCCAGCAGGCGGACTCAACAAGAGACCCAGTACTTC.

Comments on this clonotype: It is unclear where the CDR3 begins or ends on the DNA, so no DNA is shown, and the CDR3 is as TCRdb lists it. The gene calls are TRBV29-1 and TRBJ2-1; the table's D gene call, TRBD1, was not cross checked with the DNA. The length of the CDR3 is 12 amino acids, counting both ends. Germline V gives CDR1 SQVTM, CDR2 ANQGSEA. The chain's CDR3 is CSVATGTRNWFF.

V is TRBV10-3 and J is TRBJ1-6, with 8 bases identical to TRBD1. J was trimmed by 8 bases and V by 3 bases; bases with no gene match: 6. The V gene's germline CDR1 is ENHRY and CDR2 SYGVKD. This CDR3 has 15 amino acids. CDR3 DNA: TGTGCCATCAGTGAAGGCAGGGGGCAAGATTCACCCCTCCACTTT. Residues: CAISEGRGQDSPLHF.

This clonotype was seen once. This sequence joins TRBV24-1 and TRBJ2-5; D is possibly TRBD2 (6 bases). There are 15 residues in the CDR3. V was pared by 4 bases and J by 5 bases, with 16 bases between. From germline, CDR1 is KGHDR and CDR2 SFDVKD. The CDR3 bases are TGTGCCACCAGTGAGGCCGGGGCGAGCGGGGAGACCCAGTACTTC. Amino acid sequence: CATSEAGASGETQYF.

The chain has TRBV12-3 or TRBV12-4 and TRBJ2-3; 7 bases are shared with TRBD2. This CDR3 region has 16 residues. V shed 6 bases and J 1 base; nucleotides not matched to a gene: 10. The CDR3 region has the DNA TGTGCCAGCAGCCGCGGGGGAGGGACCCGCACAGATACGCAGTATTTT. It yields the protein CASSRGGGTRTDTQYF.

The gene calls are TRBV6-5 and TRBJ2-1; 8 bases line up with TRBD1. The V segment lost 5 bases and the J segment 7 bases; nucleotides outside the gene matches: 1. The V gene's germline CDR1 is MNHEY and CDR2 SVGAGI. The CDR3 sequence is 12 residues long. CDR3 DNA sequence: TGTGCCAGCAGTCGACAGGGGAATGAGCAGTTCTTC. Protein: CASSRQGNEQFF.

As to this clonotype: At one boundary the junction diverges from the germline segment, which might be a read error. The rearrangement joins TRBV3-1 to TRBJ2-2; D possibly corresponds to TRBD2 (6 bases). The CDR3 extends over 14 amino acids. Germline CDR1 LGHDT, CDR2 YNNKEL (reference sequence). The chain's CDR3 is CVSSGGGVPGELFF. In DNA, the CDR3 is TGTGTCAGCAGCGGAGGCGGGGTGCCCGGGGAGCTGTTTTTT. Variable domain in full (rest from reference TRBV3-1 and TRBJ2-2): DTAVSQTPKYLVTQMGNDKSIKCEQNLGHDTMYWYKQDSKKFLKIMFSYNNKELIINETVPNRFSPKSPDKAHLNLHINSLELGDSAVYFCVSSGGGVPGELFFGEGSRLTVL.

This chain uses TRBV6-1 with TRBJ2-5; a possible D gene is TRBD2 (7 bases). CDR1 and CDR2 from the germline V gene are MNHNS and SASEGT. The CDR3 runs to 16 residues. The germline V and J ends were trimmed by 0 bases and 1 base, with 12 bases remaining between them. The chain's CDR3 is CASSEAFGGPQETQYF. The CDR3 DNA follows: TGTGCCAGCAGTGAAGCTTTCGGGGGGCCCCAAGAGACCCAGTACTTC.

This clonotype has at least ten counts. V usage is TRBV20-1 and J usage is TRBJ1-1; TRBD1 matches at 9 bases. Trimming took 0 bases from V and 4 from J; bases not matched to a gene: 6. Germline V gene data show CDR1 as DFQATT and CDR2 as SNEGSKA (reference sequence). The CDR3 is made up of 15 amino acids. CDR3 protein: CSARDLRQGVTEAFF. CDR3 bases: TGCAGTGCTAGAGATCTTCGACAGGGGGTCACTGAAGCTTTCTTT.

The V and J genes are TRBV9 and TRBJ2-1; D gene ambiguous. Germline values: CDR1 SGDLS, CDR2 YYNGEE. V gave up 4 bases and J gave up 4 bases, with 9 bases separating them. The CDR3 extends over 13 amino acids. CDR3 residues: CASSFKGYNEQFF. As DNA, the CDR3 is TGTGCCAGCAGCTTCAAGGGTTACAATGAGCAGTTCTTC.

The rearrangement uses TRBV20-1 and TRBJ2-5; D may be TRBD1 or TRBD2 (5 bases each). This CDR3 contains 13 residues. V was cut by 6 bases and J by 11 bases, with 22 bases left in between. Germline values: CDR1 DFQATT, CDR2 SNEGSKA (reference sequence). The CDR3 protein is CSATGAGQWEQYF. The CDR3 nucleotides are TGCAGTGCAACCGGGGCAGGCCAGTGGGAGCAGTACTTC.

The chain combines TRBV28 with TRBJ1-6; 9 bases are a match to TRBD1. The CDR3 has 16 residues. J gave up 13 bases and V 7 bases, and 17 bases lay outside the gene matches. The germline gives CDR1 MDHEN, CDR2 SYDVKM. CDR3 sequence (DNA): TGTGCCAGCAACTCGGCCGGGACAGGGCGCATCCCGCCCCTCCACTTT. Translation gives CASNSAGTGRIPPLHF.

This clonotype was seen at least ten times. The rearrangement joins TRBV4-1 to TRBJ1-4, with a weak D call TRBD1 (6 bases). The V gene lost 1 base and the J gene lost 6 bases, with 15 bases spanning the gap. CDR3 size: 16 residues. The germline V gene encodes CDR1 MGHRA and CDR2 YSYEKL. The CDR3 sequence is CASSQVSGTSYEKLFF. DNA of the CDR3: TGCGCCAGCAGCCAAGTGTCGGGGACAAGTTATGAAAAACTGTTTTTT.

This clonotype was observed many times. A read error may account for a junction end that differs from germline. The V and J genes are TRBV29-1 and TRBJ2-7; possibly TRBD1 for D (8 bases). The CDR3 runs 13 residues. Germline loops: CDR1 SQVTM, CDR2 ANQGSEA. CDR3 in DNA: TGCAGCGCGGGGGGACAGGCCTCCTCCGAGCAGTACTTC. Its protein product is CSAGGQASSEQYF.

The V call is TRBV27, the J call TRBJ2-5; D is possibly TRBD1 (5 bases). The V and J ends lost 4 bases and 3 bases respectively, with 9 bases between them. Germline lookup yields CDR1 MNHEY and CDR2 SMNVEV (reference sequence). This CDR3 comprises 13 residues. CDR3 sequence (DNA): TGTGCCAGCAGTTGGGGCCCGAAAGAGACCCAGTACTTC. Translated, it gives CASSWGPKETQYF.

The V gene is TRBV12-3 or TRBV12-4, the J gene TRBJ1-1, with D possibly being TRBD1 (6 bases). The CDR3 has 13 amino acids. Trimming cost V 5 bases and J 8 bases, with 15 bases left between them. CDR3 protein: CASSPYTTGEAFF. DNA for the CDR3: TGTGCCAGCAGTCCCTATACAACAGGGGAAGCTTTCTTT.